These T cell receptor beta chains were read from a single sample in a study of control samples from healthy donors and cancer patients. Sequencing was performed with immunoSEQ multiplex PCR; in TCRdb, only in-frame clones are kept and a portion is missing. Of tens of thousands of clones listed, around 93% are singletons. Sequenced: PBMCs. These receptors came from a woman aged 40-49 years with head and neck cancer. Each CDR3 is given with its conserved first and last residue. The D gene is left open where the match is weak. Rows may omit the clone size; those that give it use once, few, many or a size class.

CASSQSVRSGNTIYF | TGTGCCAGCAGCCAATCTGTGAGGTCTGGAAACACCATATATTTT | TRBV16 | - | TRBJ1-3 | once
CASSSVEGGPGAEAFF | TGTGCCAGCAGTTCGGTGGAGGGTGGCCCAGGGGCTGAAGCTTTCTTT | TRBV6-6 | - | TRBJ1-1 | -
CASSGGERVRNEQFF | TGTGCCAGCAGCGGGGGGGAGCGGGTGAGGAATGAGCAGTTCTTC | TRBV13 | TRBD2 | TRBJ2-1 | -
CASSTSKWEQYF | TGTGCCAGCAGCACCTCAAAGTGGGAGCAGTACTTC | TRBV7-8 | - | TRBJ2-7 | -
CASSLAGDQPQHF | TGTGCCAGCAGTTTAGCTGGGGATCAGCCCCAGCATTTT | TRBV12-3/TRBV12-4 | - | TRBJ1-5 | -
CASSPVAGSSEQYF | TGTGCCAGCTCACCGGTCGCAGGGTCGAGCGAGCAGTACTTC | TRBV18 | - | TRBJ2-7 | -
CASRSLLGYNEQFF | TGTGCCAGCCGGAGCTTGCTAGGCTACAATGAGCAGTTCTTC | TRBV27 | - | TRBJ2-1 | -
CAINRGGGNSEAFF | TGTGCTATCAACCGGGGAGGGGGTAACTCTGAAGCTTTCTTT | TRBV30 | - | TRBJ1-1 | -
CASSSDPTGGAGNTIYF | TGTGCCAGCAGCTCGGACCCTACAGGCGGGGCTGGAAACACCATATATTTT | TRBV7-8 | - | TRBJ1-3 | -
CATKETGLSSYEQYF | TGTGCCACCAAAGAAACGGGCCTAAGCTCCTACGAGCAGTACTTC | TRBV15 | - | TRBJ2-7 | -
CASSLAQGVAEWAQYF | TGCGCCAGCAGCTTGGCGCAGGGGGTAGCGGAATGGGCCCAGTACTTC | TRBV5-1 | - | TRBJ2-5 | -
CASSLAQLSANEKLFF | TGCGCCAGCAGCTTGGCCCAGCTGAGTGCTAATGAAAAACTGTTTTTT | TRBV5-1 | - | TRBJ1-4 | -
CASSLLALETDTQYF | TGTGCCAGCAGTTTACTAGCGTTAGAGACAGATACGCAGTATTTT | TRBV28 | - | TRBJ2-3 | -
CASSHPTATFSGNTIYF | TGCGCCAGCAGCCACCCCACAGCTACCTTCTCTGGAAACACCATATATTTT | TRBV4-1 | - | TRBJ1-3 | -
CASSFNLPRGGKETQYF | TGTGCCAGCAGCTTTAATCTCCCCCGGGGGGGGAAAGAGACCCAGTACTTC | TRBV7-9 | TRBD2 | TRBJ2-5 | -
CASTTGTLPRTDTQYF | TGTGCCAGCACGACTGGGACGTTACCGCGCACAGATACGCAGTATTTT | TRBV2 | - | TRBJ2-3 | -
CASSDTLATSYEQYF | TGCGCCAGCAGTGATACCTTAGCGACCTCCTACGAGCAGTACTTC | TRBV10-2 | - | TRBJ2-7 | -
CASSEVGLATDTQYF | TGTGCCAGCAGTGAAGTTGGGTTAGCTACAGATACGCAGTATTTT | TRBV6-1 | - | TRBJ2-3 | -
CASSQEEGSSGEAFF | TGTGCCAGCAGCCAAGAAGAGGGAAGTTCTGGAGAAGCTTTCTTT | TRBV4-2 | - | TRBJ1-1 | -
CASSRMATGIGELFF | TGTGCCAGCAGCAGGATGGCCACAGGGATCGGGGAGCTGTTTTTT | TRBV14 | - | TRBJ2-2 | -
CASSPPGRPTEAFF | TGTGCCAGCTCACCTCCGGGACGCCCCACTGAAGCTTTCTTT | TRBV18 | - | TRBJ1-1 | -
CASSYAGTYGYTF | TGTGCCAGCAGTTACGCCGGGACATATGGCTACACCTTC | TRBV27 | - | TRBJ1-2 | -
CASSQSLNTEAFF | TGTGCCAGCAGCCAATCACTGAACACTGAAGCTTTCTTT | TRBV16 | - | TRBJ1-1 | -
CASSLIRTDTQYF | TGTGCCAGCAGTCTTATTCGCACAGATACGCAGTATTTT | TRBV2 | - | TRBJ2-3 | -
CASSGSRGGKETQYF | TGCGCCAGCAGTGGTTCCCGGGGCGGGAAGGAGACCCAGTACTTC | TRBV10-2 | - | TRBJ2-5 | -
CASSPDRTSGPNTGELFF | TGTGCCAGCAGCCCGGACCGGACTAGCGGACCGAACACCGGGGAGCTGTTTTTT | TRBV11-2 | TRBD2 | TRBJ2-2 | once
CASRLLVGNTIYF | TGTGCAAGTCGCTTATTAGTCGGAAACACCATATATTTT | TRBV12-2 | - | TRBJ1-3 | -
CASTNRGGYGYTF | TGTGCCAGCACGAATAGGGGAGGCTATGGCTACACCTTC | TRBV28 | - | TRBJ1-2 | -
CASCRRDRRHQPQHF | TGTGCCAGTTGTCGCCGGGACAGGAGACATCAGCCCCAGCATTTT | TRBV19 | TRBD1 | TRBJ1-5 | -
CASSLIGGTYEQYF | TGTGCCAGCAGTCTAATCGGAGGGACCTACGAGCAGTACTTC | TRBV27 | - | TRBJ2-7 | -
CASSPGGGVNGYTF | TGTGCCAGTAGTCCCGGGGGAGGGGTCAATGGCTACACCTTC | TRBV19 | - | TRBJ1-2 | -
CASSFSGRFDEQFF | TGTGCCAGCAGCTTTAGCGGGAGGTTTGATGAGCAGTTCTTC | TRBV7-9 | TRBD2 | TRBJ2-1 | -
CASSSGQGKDLAFF | TGTGCCAGCAGTTCGGGACAGGGTAAAGATTTAGCTTTCTTT | TRBV6-2/TRBV6-3 | TRBD1 | TRBJ1-1 | -
CATSGGGRRDQPQHF | TGTGCCACCAGTGGGGGGGGGCGGCGCGATCAGCCCCAGCATTTT | TRBV24-1 | - | TRBJ1-5 | -
CASLGIMNTEAFF | TGTGCCAGCCTAGGGATAATGAACACTGAAGCTTTCTTT | TRBV6-6 | - | TRBJ1-1 | -
CASRVPGSRGYTF | TGTGCCAGTAGAGTTCCGGGGTCCCGAGGCTACACCTTC | TRBV19 | - | TRBJ1-2 | -
CASSTSGGVGELFF | TGTGCCAGCAGCACTAGCGGGGGGGTCGGGGAGCTGTTTTTT | TRBV4-2 | TRBD2 | TRBJ2-2 | -
CTVIPSGRSINTGELFF | TGCACCGTTATACCCAGCGGGAGGTCTATTAACACCGGGGAGCTGTTTTTT | TRBV29-1 | TRBD2 | TRBJ2-2 | -
CASSSWTSQETQYF | TGTGCCAGCAGTTCCTGGACTAGCCAAGAGACCCAGTACTTC | TRBV27 | TRBD2 | TRBJ2-5 | -
CASSYSGRQGIDGYTF | TGTGCCAGCAGTTATTCTGGTCGACAGGGGATCGATGGCTACACCTTC | TRBV6-9 | TRBD1 | TRBJ1-2 | -
CAWNRDRPYEQYF | TGTGCCTGGAACCGGGACAGGCCCTACGAGCAGTACTTC | TRBV30 | TRBD1 | TRBJ2-7 | -
CASSFAQETQYF | TGTGCCAGCAGCTTTGCGCAAGAGACCCAGTACTTC | TRBV5-6 | - | TRBJ2-5 | -
CASSQMETQYF | TGTGCCAGCAGCCAAATGGAGACCCAGTACTTC | TRBV3-1/TRBV3-2 | - | TRBJ2-5 | -
CASSPGTSGVGGYF | TGTGCCAGTAGTCCCGGGACTAGCGGGGTCGGGGGGTATTTT | TRBV19 | TRBD2 | TRBJ2-3 | -
CATRSDTDTQYF | TGTGCCACCAGATCGGACACAGATACGCAGTATTTT | TRBV15 | - | TRBJ2-3 | -
CASSEYRGSGYTF | TGTGCCAGCAGTGAATACAGGGGGTCGGGCTACACCTTC | TRBV6-1 | TRBD1 | TRBJ1-2 | -
CASSLGGSGNGEQFF | TGTGCCAGCAGCTTAGGGGGTAGCGGGAACGGTGAGCAGTTCTTC | TRBV11-3 | TRBD2 | TRBJ2-1 | -
CASSFRTADTGELFF | TGTGCCAGCAGCTTTAGGACAGCAGACACCGGGGAGCTGTTTTTT | TRBV7-9 | - | TRBJ2-2 | -
CASSMVNGYEQYF | TGTGCCAGTAGTATGGTTAACGGCTACGAGCAGTACTTC | TRBV19 | - | TRBJ2-7 | -
CASRPGQGGQPQHF | TGTGCCAGCAGACCGGGACAGGGCGGGCAGCCCCAGCATTTT | TRBV28 | TRBD1 | TRBJ1-5 | -
CASSVVLDTQYF | TGTGCCAGCAGCGTAGTTCTAGATACGCAGTATTTT | TRBV9 | - | TRBJ2-3 | few
CASSAGGAAFWQYF | TGTGCCAGCAGCGCGGGGGGGGCAGCCTTTTGGCAGTACTTC | TRBV3-1/TRBV3-2 | TRBD2 | TRBJ2-7 | -
CAGYQGRTNYGYTF | TGTGCTGGATACCAAGGACGGACTAACTATGGCTACACCTTC | TRBV2 | - | TRBJ1-2 | once
CASSLQSGAQHF | TGTGCCAGCAGCCTGCAGTCCGGGGCCCAGCATTTT | TRBV7-9 | - | TRBJ1-5 | -
CASSPWDRGETQYF | TGTGCCAGCAGTCCCTGGGACAGGGGAGAGACCCAGTACTTC | TRBV2 | TRBD1 | TRBJ2-5 | -
CASSLGQETEAFF | TGCGCCAGCAGCTTGGGACAGGAAACTGAAGCTTTCTTT | TRBV5-1 | - | TRBJ1-1 | -
CASRRDSNTGELFF | TGTGCCAGCAGACGGGACAGTAACACCGGGGAGCTGTTTTTT | TRBV6-5 | TRBD1 | TRBJ2-2 | -
CASSFGPREYNEQFF | TGTGCCAGCAGCTTCGGTCCCAGGGAGTATAATGAGCAGTTCTTC | TRBV13 | - | TRBJ2-1 | once
CASSHASGSSYEQYF | TGTGCCAGCAGCCACGCTAGCGGGAGCTCCTACGAGCAGTACTTC | TRBV3-1/TRBV3-2 | TRBD2 | TRBJ2-7 | few
CASSSFRGKSTDTQYF | TGTGCCAGCAGCTCATTTCGCGGGAAGAGCACAGATACGCAGTATTTT | TRBV7-9 | - | TRBJ2-3 | -